This T cell receptor (beta chain) comes out of a study of cytotoxic CD8 clonotypes in ibrutinib-treated CLL (dated by TCRdb to the early 2020s). As for the study more broadly: The cohort had about a dozen relapsed/refractory and 15 treatment-naive patients; roughly 18 were IGHV unmutated. Responses were partial in around 25 patients and complete in 2; after median around 72 months follow-up, approximately 15 stayed in remission and some twelve progressed. The response samples were drawn at a median of around eleven months into treatment, with a range of roughly 6 to 40 months. Cryopreserved peripheral blood mononuclear cells were obtained before treatment, at response, and at either sustained remission or disease progression. Of the roughly 81 people in the trial, 25 to 30 had longitudinal samples available. On average, each sample yielded about 260,000 productive templates and roughly 95,000 productive rearrangements. Patients were still on ibrutinib when every remission and progressive disease sample was collected. Findings and caveats that apply to the study as a whole: An increase in clonality was observed at ibrutinib response, with clonality remaining stable during sustained remission and falling back toward baseline at progression. Public clonotypes were rare and either shrank or stayed stable during treatment, and the rise in clonality at ibrutinib response reflected expansion of private clonotypes. Baseline clonality exceeded that of age-matched healthy donors and correlated strongly with circulating CD8+ T-cell counts. Lymph node repertoires were not examined, and the timing of sampling was not matched between patients in sustained remission and those whose disease progressed.

On a MiSeq, deep resolution sequencing aimed for a depth between 1 in 1 million and 1 in 200,000 T cells, with each clonotype covered around 10x on average. The immunoSEQ hsTCRB Kit was used to generate TCR beta libraries. The original methods were these. The data were analyzed with ImmunoSEQ Analyzer and ImmunoSEQ Data Assistant, and V, D and J gene assignments followed IMGT definitions. Clonality was computed as one minus normalized Shannon entropy of productive rearrangement frequencies, ranging from 0 to 1. Public clonotype analysis was restricted to overrepresented clonotypes comprising at least 0.05% of each patient's repertoire. About a dozen age-matched healthy donor repertoires from immuneACCESS were used as controls for clonality. Not all clones reach the TCRdb copy of this immuneACCESS table, which keeps in-frame sequences only. Checked studies attribute under half of the gap to unresolved V genes and leave the rest unexplained. For V, J and clone size, that table is used; D and trimming come from the DNA. The sample profile shows about 140,000 clones; approximately 89% of them were found once. Under 14% of the sample rests with the top ten.

What the time point label conveys for this sample: approximately eleven months on ibrutinib. For TCR beta library preparation, around 2.2 micrograms of genomic DNA was extracted from cryopreserved PBMCs. Longitudinal blood samples from CLL patients on ibrutinib monotherapy underwent high-throughput TCR beta sequencing. The patients were enrolled in a single-center, open-label phase 2 trial of ibrutinib monotherapy. The V and J ends are trimmed by 1 base and 2 bases, leaving 12 bases between them. Based on the germline V gene, the CDR1 and CDR2 sequences are MDHEN and SYDVKM. Reading from cysteine to phenylalanine, the CDR3 counts 15 amino acids. Only CDR3 DNA is held: 45 bases, read in frame from base 1. Details on this clone: This clone's antigen is unknown. Nothing much larger sits one base from this clone, and base qualities are not available.

The rearrangement joined TRBV28 to TRBJ2-7, and perhaps TRBD2 as D gene, on 5 matching bases. The source material was PBMCs, sampled after 12 months of ibrutinib treatment. The TCR was taken from a human donor with chronic lymphocytic leukemia. The CDR3 reads CASSLFVGETYEQYF. The DNA sequence reads TGTGCCAGCAGTTTATTCGTGGGAGAGACCTACGAGCAGTACTTC.